This T cell receptor (beta chain) was found in a study of CD8 T cells in ankylosing spondylitis. Study conclusions and caveats: Disease-associated clones were reportedly significantly overrepresented in matched ankylosing spondylitis synovial fluid. Earlier literature documents some of the motif variants in reactive arthritis synovial fluid and blood. Within ankylosing spondylitis blood, a TCR beta motif made up of roughly eight highly homologous variants appeared to be characteristic.

Quantitative barcoded 5'-RACE was used to prepare TCR beta libraries. TCRdb reanalysed the 5' RACE reads using MiXCR and keeps one entry per CDR3 protein. The sample includes 400,000 to 450,000 distinct CDR3 sequences, about a sixth of them seen just once. Many counts were recorded for this clonotype. What it recognizes is unknown. This CDR3 spans 15 amino acids. V gave up 5 bases and J gave up 2 bases; unmatched junction bases: 5. The TCR was taken from a male donor with ankylosing spondylitis. The V gene is TRBV12-3 or TRBV12-4, the J gene TRBJ1-2, with TRBD1 matching 10 bases. The specimen sequenced was blood, either unsorted or a sorted T cell fraction (not recorded which). CDR3 sequence: CASSQGQGSNYGYTF. The CDR3 DNA sequence: TGTGCCAGCAGTCAGGGACAGGGGTCGAACTATGGCTACACCTTC.